Each of the 13 T cell receptor beta chains below was sequenced from the same sample in a study of blood T cell repertoires in COVID-19. The table came from immunoSEQ multiplex PCR; TCRdb's copy has only in-frame clones and leaves some out. In the table there are roughly 500,000 clones, approximately 85% of which are singletons. Sequencing was carried out using peripheral blood. These receptors were collected from a human donor in a cohort sampled during active COVID-19.

The chain joins TRBV5-1 to TRBJ1-2; 7 bases align to TRBD1. CDR1 is SGHRS and CDR2 is YFSETQ in the germline V gene. V was pared by 3 bases and J by 4 bases, with 9 bases of the junction left unmatched. CDR3 length: 15 amino acids. The CDR3 coding sequence is TGCGCCAGCAGCTCGACAGGGATCGTGCCCTATGGCTACACCTTC. Residues: CASSSTGIVPYGYTF.

This clone came up once. The gene calls are TRBV7-8 and TRBJ1-1; 7 positions agree with TRBD1. The germline V gene encodes CDR1 SGHVS and CDR2 FQNEAQ. The CDR3 is 15 residues long. The V and J ends lost 4 bases and 6 bases, in that order; junction bases with no gene match: 11. CDR3 DNA: TGTGCCAGCAGCTCGCAGACAGGGAGATTCGCTGAAGCTTTCTTT. Its translation: CASSSQTGRFAEAFF.

This sequence joins TRBV20-1 and TRBJ2-7; 7 nucleotides match TRBD1. The V gene's germline CDR1 is DFQATT and CDR2 SNEGSKA (reference sequence). The trim removed 3 bases at V and 0 bases at J, leaving 5 bases unmatched. This CDR3 region has 14 residues. The CDR3 nucleotides read TGCAGTGCTAGTAGGGGGCTTGCCTCCTACGAGCAGTACTTC. It codes for CSASRGLASYEQYF.

This chain links TRBV19 with TRBJ2-6; the D is unclear. CDR1 is LNHDA, CDR2 SQIVND, per germline (reference sequence). The CDR3 consists of 13 residues. The V and J ends lost 5 bases and 2 bases respectively, with 4 bases between them. In DNA form, the CDR3 reads TGTGCCAGTAGTGTAACTGGGGCCAACGTCCTGACTTTC. Protein: CASSVTGANVLTF.

This chain joins TRBV30 and TRBJ2-2, with a possible D match to TRBD2 (5 bases). The CDR3 has 15 amino acids. V was cut by 0 bases and J by 4 bases, with 12 bases left in between. Germline V gives CDR1 GTSNPN, CDR2 SVGIG (reference sequence). The CDR3 bases are TGTGCCTGGAGTGTAGTTCCTAGCCTCACCGGGGAGCTGTTTTTT. Amino acid sequence: CAWSVVPSLTGELFF. Complete variable domain (other parts from reference TRBV30 and TRBJ2-2): SQTIHQWPATLVQPVGSPLSLECTVEGTSNPNLYWYRQAAGRGLQLLFYSVGIGQISSEVPQNLSASRPQDRQFILSSKKLLLSDSGFYLCAWSVVPSLTGELFFGEGSRLTVL.

CDR3 in DNA: TGTGCCAGCTGGAAGGGGAAGGGGAGCAATCAGCCCCAGCATTTT. Its translation is CASWKGKGSNQPQHF. This sequence joins TRBV6-5 and TRBJ1-5; possibly TRBD1 for D (5 bases). Germline assignment: CDR1 MNHEY and CDR2 SVGAGI. The CDR3 extends over 15 amino acids. V was clipped by 8 bases and J by 1 base, with 15 bases between them.

This clone was counted between two and nine times. The V gene is TRBV4-1, the J gene TRBJ1-1; D perhaps matches TRBD1 (6 bases). The germline CDR1 and CDR2 sequences are MGHRA and YSYEKL. The CDR3 sequence is 15 residues long. V was clipped by 0 bases and J by 5 bases, with 13 bases between them. The CDR3 reads CASSQDGGAGTEAFF. As DNA, the CDR3 is TGCGCCAGCAGCCAAGATGGGGGGGCTGGGACTGAAGCTTTCTTT.

The CDR3 DNA reads as TGTGCCAGCAGCCGGACACAGGGTATCACTGAAGCTTTCTTT. Translated: CASSRTQGITEAFF. The V gene is TRBV5-6, the J gene TRBJ1-1; maybe TRBD1 (6 bases). V was pared by 4 bases and J by 4 bases, with 14 bases between. This CDR3 is built from 14 residues. CDR1 and CDR2 from the germline V gene are SGHDT and YYEEEE.

The chain combines TRBV3-1 (or the pseudogene TRBV3-2) with TRBJ2-3, with a tentative D call TRBD2 (5 bases). CDR3 length: 14 residues. CDR1 and CDR2 from the germline V gene are LGHDT and YNNKEL (reference sequence). V was pared by 5 bases and J by 7 bases, with 16 bases between. The CDR3: CASSKLDARYTQYF. The CDR3 coding sequence is TGTGCCAGCAGCAAACTAGACGCCAGGTATACGCAGTATTTT.

As regards this clone: Other DNA sequences within the sample encode an identical CDR3. CDR3 residues: CASSTSRNTEAFF. CDR3 nucleotide sequence: TGTGCCAGTAGTACTAGCCGGAACACTGAAGCTTTCTTT. J is TRBJ1-1 and V is TRBV19; D not resolved. Trimming removed 4 bases from V and 1 base from J, with 7 bases in between. The CDR3 spans 13 residues. CDR1 is LNHDA, CDR2 SQIVND, per germline (reference sequence). Together with reference TRBV19 and TRBJ1-1, the CDR3 gives the full variable domain: DGGITQSPKYLFRKEGQNVTLSCEQNLNHDAMYWYRQDPGQGLRLIYYSQIVNDFQKGDIAEGYSVSREKKESFPLTVTSAQKNPTAFYLCASSTSRNTEAFFGQGTRLTVV.

V gene TRBV11-2 combines with J gene TRBJ1-2; D ambiguous. V gave up 5 bases and J gave up 6 bases, with 13 bases separating them. The CDR3 runs 13 residues. The germline V gene has CDR1 SGHAT and CDR2 FQNNGV. CDR3 protein: CASSQTGTHGYTF. The CDR3, as DNA: TGTGCCAGCAGCCAAACGGGAACCCATGGCTACACCTTC.

The rearrangement uses TRBV3-1 (or the pseudogene TRBV3-2) and TRBJ2-7; the D gene is possibly TRBD1 (5 bases). The CDR3 is 14 amino acids. Germline assignment: CDR1 LGHDT and CDR2 YNNKEL (reference sequence). Trimming removed 4 bases at V and 1 base at J, with 11 bases between. CDR3 sequence (DNA): TGTGCCAGCAGCCCTGCCCCAGGGTCCTACGAGCAGTACTTC. This sequence encodes CASSPAPGSYEQYF.

This rearrangement joins TRBV5-5 to TRBJ1-2, with 7 bases fitting TRBD1. Germline assignment: CDR1 SGHKS and CDR2 YYEKEE (reference sequence). The junction had 9 bases not matched to a gene; V was cut back by 4 bases and J by 3 bases. This CDR3 comprises 15 residues. CDR3 coding DNA: TGTGCCAGCAGCGCAGGAGACAGGGTTTACTATGGCTACACCTTC. Encoded protein: CASSAGDRVYYGYTF. Based on the CDR3 plus reference TRBV5-5 and TRBJ1-2, the full variable domain is DAGVTQSPTHLIKTRGQQVTLRCSPISGHKSVSWYQQVLGQGPQFIFQYYEKEERGRGNFPDRFSARQFPNYSSELNVNALLLGDSALYLCASSAGDRVYYGYTFGSGTRLTVV.